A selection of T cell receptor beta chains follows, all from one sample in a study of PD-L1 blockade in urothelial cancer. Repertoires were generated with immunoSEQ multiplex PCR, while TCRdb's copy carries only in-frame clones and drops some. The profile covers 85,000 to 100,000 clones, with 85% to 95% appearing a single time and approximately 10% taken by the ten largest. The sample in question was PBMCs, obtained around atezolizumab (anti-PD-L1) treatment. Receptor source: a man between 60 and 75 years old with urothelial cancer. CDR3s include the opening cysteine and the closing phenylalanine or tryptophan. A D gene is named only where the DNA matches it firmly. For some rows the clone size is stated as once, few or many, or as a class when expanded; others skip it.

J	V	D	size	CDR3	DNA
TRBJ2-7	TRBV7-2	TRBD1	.	CASGDRVGEQYF	TGTGCTTCTGGGGACAGGGTGGGCGAGCAGTACTTC
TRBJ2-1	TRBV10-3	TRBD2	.	CAISSGSSGYNEQFF	TGTGCCATCAGTTCTGGGTCTAGCGGATACAATGAGCAGTTCTTC
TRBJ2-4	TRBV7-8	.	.	CASSLLWTEDKNIQYF	TGTGCCAGCAGCTTATTGTGGACAGAGGACAAAAACATTCAGTACTTC
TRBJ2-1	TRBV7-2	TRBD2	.	CASSLAQLAGGNEQFF	TGTGCCAGCAGCTTAGCCCAACTAGCGGGGGGCAATGAGCAGTTCTTC
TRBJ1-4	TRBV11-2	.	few	CASSLGQGEEKLFF	TGTGCCAGCAGCCTGGGGCAGGGCGAGGAAAAACTGTTTTTT
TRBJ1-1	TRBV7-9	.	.	CASSFSGEGASEAFF	TGTGCCAGCAGCTTTTCTGGGGAGGGTGCTTCTGAAGCTTTCTTT
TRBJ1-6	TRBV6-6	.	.	CASSYLTGRGNSPLHF	TGTGCCAGCAGTTACCTGACAGGCCGAGGAAATTCACCCCTCCACTTT
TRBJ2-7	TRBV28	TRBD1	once	CASSGTGVPSSYEQYF	TGTGCCAGCTCCGGGACAGGGGTACCTAGCTCCTACGAGCAGTACTTC
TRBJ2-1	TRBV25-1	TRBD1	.	CASLGDSTYNEQFF	TGTGCCAGCCTGGGGGACAGTACCTACAATGAGCAGTTCTTC
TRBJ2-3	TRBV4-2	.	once	CASSHSTGRATDTQYF	TGTGCCAGCAGCCATTCAACAGGGAGAGCGACAGATACGCAGTATTTT
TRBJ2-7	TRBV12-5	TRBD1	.	CASGLPRPGQGYEQYF	TGTGCTAGTGGTTTGCCTAGACCGGGACAGGGCTACGAGCAGTACTTC
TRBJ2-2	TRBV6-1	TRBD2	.	CASQSGGGTGELFF	TGTGCCAGCCAAAGCGGGGGAGGAACCGGGGAGCTGTTTTTT
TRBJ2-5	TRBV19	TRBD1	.	CASSHLDRGKGETQYF	TGTGCCAGTAGTCACTTGGACAGGGGAAAAGGGGAGACCCAGTACTTC
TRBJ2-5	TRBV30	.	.	CAWSAGYETQYF	TGTGCCTGGAGTGCAGGGTACGAGACCCAGTACTTC
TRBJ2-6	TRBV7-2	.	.	CASSSGVRANVLTF	TGTGCCAGCAGCTCCGGGGTGCGGGCCAACGTCCTGACTTTC
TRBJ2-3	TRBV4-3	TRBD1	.	CASSQGGRGHTDTQYF	TGCGCCAGCAGCCAAGGTGGCAGGGGGCACACAGATACGCAGTATTTT
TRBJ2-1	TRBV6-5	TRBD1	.	CASSYRTGGDEQFF	TGTGCCAGCAGTTACAGGACAGGGGGTGATGAGCAGTTCTTC
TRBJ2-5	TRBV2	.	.	CASKRETQYF	TGTGCCAGCAAGCGGGAGACCCAGTACTTC
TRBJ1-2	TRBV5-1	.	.	CASSLSQGNYGYTF	TGCGCCAGCAGCTTGTCGCAGGGGAACTATGGCTACACCTTC
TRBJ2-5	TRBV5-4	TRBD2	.	CASSRYRTSGGYQETQYF	TGTGCCAGCAGCAGATACCGGACTAGCGGGGGGTACCAAGAGACCCAGTACTTC
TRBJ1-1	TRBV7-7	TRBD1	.	CASSPLQGLNTEAFF	TGTGCTAGCAGCCCACTACAGGGGCTGAACACTGAAGCTTTCTTT
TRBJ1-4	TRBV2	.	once	CASSPRRGIIGQTNEKLFF	TGTGCCAGCAGCCCCCGGAGGGGAATAATCGGGCAAACTAATGAAAAACTGTTTTTT
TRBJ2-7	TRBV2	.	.	CASSREREAEQYF	TGTGCCAGCAGTAGGGAGAGGGAGGCGGAGCAGTACTTC
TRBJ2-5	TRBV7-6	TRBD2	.	CASSPGAGTSGQETQYF	TGTGCCAGCAGTCCCGGGGCCGGGACTAGCGGACAAGAGACCCAGTACTTC
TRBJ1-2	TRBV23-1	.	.	CASKTRGANYGYTF	TGCGCCAGCAAAACGCGGGGGGCTAACTATGGCTACACCTTC
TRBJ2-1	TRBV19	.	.	CASSIPGGLEQFF	TGTGCCAGTAGTATTCCTGGGGGGTTGGAGCAGTTCTTC
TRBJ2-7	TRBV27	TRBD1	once	CASSREARTGINKVLDSYEQYF	TGTGCCAGCAGTCGTGAGGCCAGGACAGGGATAAATAAGGTTTTGGACTCCTACGAGCAGTACTTC
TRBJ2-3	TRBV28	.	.	CASSLSSRASTDTQYF	TGTGCCAGCAGTTTGTCCTCGAGGGCCAGCACAGATACGCAGTATTTT
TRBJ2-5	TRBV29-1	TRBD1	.	CSAGDREETQYF	TGCAGCGCCGGGGACAGGGAGGAGACCCAGTACTTC
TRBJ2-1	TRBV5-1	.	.	CASSLVLAENSYNEQFF	TGCGCCAGCAGCTTGGTTTTGGCGGAAAACTCCTACAATGAGCAGTTCTTC
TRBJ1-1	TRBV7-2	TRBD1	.	CASSRPGGTEAFF	TGTGCCAGCAGCCGACCAGGGGGCACTGAAGCTTTCTTT
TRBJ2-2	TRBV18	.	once	CASSQEESRTGELFF	TGTGCCAGCTCACAGGAGGAAAGCCGCACCGGGGAGCTGTTTTTT
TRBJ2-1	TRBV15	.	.	CATSRDHLIAENEQFF	TGTGCCACCAGCAGAGACCACCTAATAGCGGAAAATGAGCAGTTCTTC
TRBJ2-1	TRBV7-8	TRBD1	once	CASSWAGGTGNEQFF	TGTGCCAGCAGCTGGGCTGGGGGGACAGGGAATGAGCAGTTCTTC
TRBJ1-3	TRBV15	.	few	CATSRQGLGNTIYF	TGTGCCACCAGCAGACAGGGTCTTGGAAACACCATATATTTT
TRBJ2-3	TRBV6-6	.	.	CASSPSADTQYF	TGTGCCAGCAGCCCCTCCGCAGATACGCAGTATTTT
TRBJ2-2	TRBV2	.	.	CASSRTTEVTGELFF	TGTGCCAGCAGCAGGACGACAGAGGTCACCGGGGAGCTGTTTTTT
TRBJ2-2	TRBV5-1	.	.	CASSFTGTTGELFF	TGCGCCAGCAGCTTTACAGGGACCACCGGGGAGCTGTTTTTT
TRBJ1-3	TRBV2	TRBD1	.	CASTPDRDNGNTIYF	TGTGCCAGCACCCCAGACAGGGATAACGGAAACACCATATATTTT
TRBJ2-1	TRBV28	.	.	CASSPNYNEQFF	TGTGCCAGCAGTCCCAACTACAATGAGCAGTTCTTC
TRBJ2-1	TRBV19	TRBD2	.	CASSTAGTNNEQFF	TGTGCCAGTAGTACCGCCGGGACTAACAATGAGCAGTTCTTC